The source of this T cell receptor (beta chain) is a study of cytomegalovirus exposure and HLA in healthy donors listed by TCRdb under 2017. Turning to the overall study: An earlier analysis of some 600 of the donors reported roughly 300 Gb of sequence data and 117 million unique TCR beta sequences obtained from roughly 180 million T cells. An early release that covered fewer than 800 HLA-typed donors contained approximately 300 gigabases of sequencing data and about 93 million unique TCR sequences. Of the 398 genotyped donors, less than 85% were placed in the genetic ancestry cluster associated with self-reported Caucasian donors. The study aimed to test whether cataloging public T cell receptors could reveal signatures of past pathogen exposure. Using immunosequencing, the study profiled T cell repertoires from 500 to 800 subjects and related those repertoires to cytomegalovirus serostatus. Along with the approximately 650-subject first cohort, a separate validation cohort of roughly 110 different subjects was used. High-throughput TCR immunosequencing, statistical association of individual TCRs with disease status, and machine learning were combined to predict cytomegalovirus infection status. A later analysis re-examined previously published TCR beta repertoires from over 500 donors and added high-resolution HLA genotyping to investigate patterns of TCR occurrence. Rather than using new phenotypic data, the later analysis identified candidate immune exposures from TCR beta sequences and from how often those sequences occurred across donors. An earlier analysis of approximately 500 of the donors applied high-throughput TCR beta sequencing to assess whether each TCR beta V gene segment acted as functional or pseudogenic. Alongside the repertoire data, information on donor age, sex, ethnicity and CMV serostatus was compiled. Genome-wide SNP genotypes for about 55% of the 666 donors were used in a later genetic analysis, which treated that subset as a discovery cohort. Every discovery cohort repertoire had been produced on one sequencing platform. HLA typing covered class I and class II loci at four-digit resolution. Typing coverage varied by locus: roughly 620-630 donors for A, B, C, DRB1 and DQB1; under 550 for DQA1; approximately 570 for DPA1; approximately 450 for DPB1. Four to six DR-DQ haplotypes were handled as single units for association and clustering because linkage in the cohort was strong. Among approximately 370 genotyped donors of the cohort, an average of approximately 200,000 unique TCR beta nucleotide sequences was sequenced per donor, of which 15% to 20% were non-productive.

In the germline V gene, CDR1 corresponds to SGDLS and CDR2 to YYNGEE. The germline V and J ends show losses of 1 base and 6 bases respectively, and no gene match explains 9 bases of the junction. Counted from cysteine to phenylalanine, this CDR3 has 17 amino acids. The entry retains the CDR3 DNA only, 51 bases that are in frame from base 1. A word on this clone: The target of this receptor is not known. No base-level quality is on record; no much larger clone is a single base apart.

Results and caveats for the whole study, not just this receptor: An association between a missense DCLRE1C variant and V-gene and J-gene trimming of TCR beta chains was found in a later genetic analysis and replicated in an independent cohort. The study listed 150 to 200 TCR beta chains as associated with cytomegalovirus. In vitro tests confirmed that a few of the cytomegalovirus-associated TCR beta chains recognize cytomegalovirus antigens. A later analysis found that TCR association rates varied across HLA loci, with DRB1 alleles showing the most associated TCRs and HLA-C alleles the fewest. In a later analysis, 15,000 to 20,000 TCR beta sequences were associated with specific HLA alleles at a false discovery rate of 0.05. Presence/absence analyses assumed roughly uniform sequencing depth across donors, an assumption that may not hold. Compared with equally common non-associated chains, HLA-associated TCR beta chains in a later analysis were more clonally expanded and had lower generation probabilities. A further reported finding was that TCR beta sequences accurately predicted the HLA-A and HLA-B alleles for most subjects in the first cohort. The authors suggested that the approach could potentially be generalized to other disease states and immunological phenotypes. In an earlier analysis of some 500 of the donors, most TCR beta V segments appeared in productive rearrangements about 87% or about 30% of the time, broadly matching IMGT annotations. Over 15 rarely observed V segments, including chromosome 9 orphons, were excluded from the earlier analysis of approximately 500 of the donors because counts were too low. The classifier was reported to diagnose cytomegalovirus status with high specificity and sensitivity in both the original cohort and the validation cohort. In a later analysis, most CMV-associated TCR beta chains were found to appear HLA-restricted, with HLA associations seemingly driven largely by CMV exposure. In this cohort, only TCR beta chains were sequenced, and detectable features were limited by the absence of alpha or paired-chain data. CMV serostatus was the only immune exposure information available for the cohort. According to a later genetic analysis, donors in an Asian-associated ancestry cluster had fewer N-insertions in productive TCRs than the approximately 650-donor mean. Because HLA typing was missing for some donors at each locus, association tests included only the typed subset. Some IMGT-functional V segments, including TRBV6-2 and TRBV6-3, could not be distinguished by the 87-base-pair reads and were therefore excluded. Linkage disequilibrium might explain the correlated functional status among segregating V segments, but an unknown experimental factor could not be excluded. Several of the top co-occurrence clusters appeared to be linked to parvovirus B19, influenza, CMV and Epstein-Barr virus, according to a later analysis. A group of highly shared sequence variants was considered likely to be a technical artifact of the sequencing pipeline. When HLA alleles, especially DR and DQ, strongly co-occurred, attributing TCR associations to individual alleles was difficult. Most TCR sequences were seen in very few donors, while some public TCRs were found in many individuals.

In total, fewer than 750 healthy bone marrow donors made up the cohort. Cohort members were all nominally healthy when sampled, although unrecorded immune exposures were likely present. The donor tested CMV seronegative and was one of the 352 seronegative cohort members. A peripheral blood sample was provided by each donor, and peripheral blood mononuclear cells were used for TCR beta sequencing. Genomic DNA was extracted from the blood cell samples with the Qiagen DNeasy Blood Extraction Kit. Library preparation was by the immunoSEQ multiplex PCR assay. For the multiplex PCR, a mixture combining 60 forward primers for TCR Vbeta segments and 13 reverse primers for TCR Jbeta segments was used. The CDR3 region of rearranged TCR beta genes was amplified from genomic DNA with a multiplex PCR assay. On the Illumina HiSeq System, the amplified TCR beta libraries were sequenced as 87-base-pair reads. As for the original processing: Across the 666 repertoires, a later analysis counted 60 million to 90 million unique TCR beta chains, 8.5 million to 12 million of which were shared by at least two donors. To remove PCR and sequencing errors, raw reads were error-corrected and collapsed into unique sequences using a nearest-neighbor algorithm that merged closely related sequences. CDR3 sequences were aligned to IMGT reference sequences to assign V, D and J gene segments. Each retained sequence needed at least a six-nucleotide match to both a V gene segment and a J gene segment. Rearrangements were classified as productive when the CDR3 lacked stop codons and remained in frame with V and J, and all other rearrangements were classified as non-productive. CDR3 was defined according to IMGT convention as the region running from the second conserved V-encoded cysteine to the conserved J-encoded phenylalanine. The earlier analysis of 587 of the donors excluded sequences that lacked an unambiguous match to a single V gene segment. In an earlier analysis of roughly 500 of the donors, V segments were called functional above 56.7% productive rearrangements and were called segregating when the between-donor standard deviation exceeded 5%. A statistical classification framework was built to diagnose cytomegalovirus status from the catalog of TCR beta chain sequences. V and J gene assignment, in a later analysis, came from comparing TCR nucleotide sequences with IMGT/GENE-DB human TR gene sequences. The TCRdist pipeline was used in a later analysis to assign CDR3 sequences and most-parsimonious VDJ recombination scenarios. In a later analysis, every TCR beta chain was defined by the combination of its CDR3 amino acid sequence and its V-gene family, and reads without a unique V-gene family were dropped. A later analysis removed 500 to 600 highly shared, low-generation-probability nucleotide sequences to deal with suspected cross-contamination and a sequencing artifact. In a later analysis, a clonal expansion index was calculated for each public chain from normalized within-repertoire ranks of inferred template counts. Generation probabilities in a later analysis came from a VDJ recombination model fitted to out-of-frame rearrangements, and those results were checked against IGoR. Hypergeometric tests were used in a later analysis to score TCR-TCR, TCR-HLA and TCR-CMV co-occurrence, with a repertoire-size bias correction applied to the TCR pairs. In a later analysis, false discovery rates were estimated by permuting HLA or CMV assignments 20 times. In a later analysis, co-occurring TCRs were grouped with DBSCAN, and TCRdist sequence similarity was added when clustering was performed within HLA-allele-positive subsets. Co-occurrence clustering excluded repertoires with fewer than 30,000 or more than 120,000 public chains, plus five with anomalous nucleotide sharing. Held by TCRdb, this immuneACCESS table contains in-frame sequences only and omits some clones. Under half of the omission traces to an unresolved V gene where checked; the cause of the rest is unknown. V and J calls and clone size are copied from that table; D and trimming were computed from the DNA. This sample holds some 200,000 clones; around 73% were observed only once. The top ten clonotypes cover 2.9% of the sample.

The sequence derives from a woman aged 30 to 39 in good health and CMV-seronegative. Sequencing input: PBMCs. The chain is encoded by TRBV9 joined to TRBJ2-1; 11 bases in between match TRBD2. The CDR3 corresponds to CASSVMGSGGAFNEQFF. The DNA sequence is TGTGCCAGCAGCGTAATGGGTAGCGGGGGGGCTTTCAATGAGCAGTTCTTC.